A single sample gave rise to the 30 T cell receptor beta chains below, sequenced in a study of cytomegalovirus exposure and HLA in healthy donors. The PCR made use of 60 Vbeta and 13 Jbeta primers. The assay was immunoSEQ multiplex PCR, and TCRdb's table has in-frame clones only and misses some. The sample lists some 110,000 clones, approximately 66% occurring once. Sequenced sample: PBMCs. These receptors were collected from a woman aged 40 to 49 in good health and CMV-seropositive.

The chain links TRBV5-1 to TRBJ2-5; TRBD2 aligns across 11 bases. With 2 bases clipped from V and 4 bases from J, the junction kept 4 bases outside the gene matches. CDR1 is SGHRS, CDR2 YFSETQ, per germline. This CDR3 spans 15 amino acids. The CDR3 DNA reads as TGCGCCAGCAGCTTAGGTAGCGGGAGGGGAGAGACCCAGTACTTC. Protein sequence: CASSLGSGRGETQYF.

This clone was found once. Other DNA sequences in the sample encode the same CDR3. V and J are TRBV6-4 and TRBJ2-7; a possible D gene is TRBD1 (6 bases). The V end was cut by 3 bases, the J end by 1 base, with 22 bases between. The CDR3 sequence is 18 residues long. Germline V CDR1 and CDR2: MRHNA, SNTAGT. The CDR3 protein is CASSDSSSVFGQSYEQYF. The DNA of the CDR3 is TGTGCCAGCAGTGATTCCTCATCAGTTTTTGGACAGTCCTACGAGCAGTACTTC.

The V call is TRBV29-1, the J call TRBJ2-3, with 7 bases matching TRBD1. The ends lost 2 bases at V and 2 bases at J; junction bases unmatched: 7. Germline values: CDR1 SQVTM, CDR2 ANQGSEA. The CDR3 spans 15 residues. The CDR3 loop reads CSVESDRTYTDTQYF. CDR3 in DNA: TGCAGCGTTGAATCGGACAGGACTTACACAGATACGCAGTATTTT.

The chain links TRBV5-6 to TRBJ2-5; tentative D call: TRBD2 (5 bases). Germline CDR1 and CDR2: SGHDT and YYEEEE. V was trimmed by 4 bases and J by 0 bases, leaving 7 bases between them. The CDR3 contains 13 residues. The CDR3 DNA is TGTGCCAGCAGCGAGGACTACCAAGAGACCCAGTACTTC. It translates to CASSEDYQETQYF.

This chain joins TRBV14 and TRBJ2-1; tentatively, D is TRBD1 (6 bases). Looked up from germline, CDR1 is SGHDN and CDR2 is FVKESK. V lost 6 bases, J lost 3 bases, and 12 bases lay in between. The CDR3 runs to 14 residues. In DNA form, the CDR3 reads TGTGCCAGCAGTCCTAGGACAGACTACAATGAGCAGTTCTTC. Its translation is CASSPRTDYNEQFF.

CDR3 coding DNA: TGTGCCAGCAGTTTAGCCCTCGGGGGTCGAGAGACCCAGTACTTC. Translation gives CASSLALGGRETQYF. The chain is built from TRBV28 and TRBJ2-5, with D perhaps TRBD2 (6 bases). The V end lost 2 bases, the J end lost 4 bases, and 14 bases lay between the germline ends. Germline loops: CDR1 MDHEN, CDR2 SYDVKM. This CDR3 contains 15 residues.

DNA for the CDR3: TGTGCCAGCAGCGTTCCTAGCGGGGGGGTGTATGAGCAGTTCTTC. Translation: CASSVPSGGVYEQFF. The chain has TRBV5-6 and TRBJ2-1, with 12 nucleotides matching TRBD2. Germline V CDR1 and CDR2: SGHDT, YYEEEE. J was trimmed by 8 bases and V by 4 bases; bases with no gene match: 7. The length of the CDR3 is 15 residues.

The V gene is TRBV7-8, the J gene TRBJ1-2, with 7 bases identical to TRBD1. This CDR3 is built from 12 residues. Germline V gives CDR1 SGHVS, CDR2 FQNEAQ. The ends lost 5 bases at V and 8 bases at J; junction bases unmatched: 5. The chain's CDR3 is CASSLDREGYTF. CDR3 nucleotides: TGTGCCAGCAGCCTCGACAGGGAGGGCTACACCTTC.

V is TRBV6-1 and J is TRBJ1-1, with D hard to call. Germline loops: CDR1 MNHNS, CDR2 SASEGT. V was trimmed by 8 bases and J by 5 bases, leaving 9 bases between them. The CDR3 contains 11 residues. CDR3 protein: CASREVTEAFF. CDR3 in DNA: TGTGCCAGCCGGGAGGTAACTGAAGCTTTCTTT.

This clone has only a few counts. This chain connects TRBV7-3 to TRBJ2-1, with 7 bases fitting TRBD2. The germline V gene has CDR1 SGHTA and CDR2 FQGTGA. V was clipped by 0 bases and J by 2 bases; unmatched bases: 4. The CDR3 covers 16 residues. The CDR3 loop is CASSLTSGFTYNEQFF. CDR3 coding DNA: TGTGCCAGCAGCTTAACTAGCGGGTTCACCTACAATGAGCAGTTCTTC.

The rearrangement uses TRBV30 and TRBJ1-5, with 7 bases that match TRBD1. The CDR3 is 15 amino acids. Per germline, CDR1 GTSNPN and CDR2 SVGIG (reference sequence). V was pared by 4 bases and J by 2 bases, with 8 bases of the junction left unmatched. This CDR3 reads CAWNPGQKGNQPQHF. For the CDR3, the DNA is TGTGCCTGGAATCCGGGACAGAAAGGCAATCAGCCCCAGCATTTT.

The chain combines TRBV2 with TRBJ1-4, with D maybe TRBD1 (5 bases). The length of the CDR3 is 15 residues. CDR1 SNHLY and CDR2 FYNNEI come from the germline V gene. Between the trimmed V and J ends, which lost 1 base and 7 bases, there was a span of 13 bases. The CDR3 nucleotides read TGTGCCAGCAGTGAAGAGCAGCCGGGGGGTGAAAAACTGTTTTTT. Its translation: CASSEEQPGGEKLFF.

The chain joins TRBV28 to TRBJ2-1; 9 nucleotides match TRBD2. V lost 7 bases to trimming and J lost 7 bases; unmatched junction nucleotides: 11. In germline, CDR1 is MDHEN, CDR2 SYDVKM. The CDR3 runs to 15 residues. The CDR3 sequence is CASNVAGGPENEQFF. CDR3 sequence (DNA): TGTGCCAGCAACGTCGCGGGAGGGCCTGAGAATGAGCAGTTCTTC.

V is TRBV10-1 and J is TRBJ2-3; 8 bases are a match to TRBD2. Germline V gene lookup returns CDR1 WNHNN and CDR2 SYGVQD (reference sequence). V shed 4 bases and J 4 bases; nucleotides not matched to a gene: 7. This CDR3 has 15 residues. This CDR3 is CASSASGRVADTQYF. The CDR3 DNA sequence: TGCGCCAGCAGTGCCAGCGGGAGAGTGGCAGATACGCAGTATTTT.

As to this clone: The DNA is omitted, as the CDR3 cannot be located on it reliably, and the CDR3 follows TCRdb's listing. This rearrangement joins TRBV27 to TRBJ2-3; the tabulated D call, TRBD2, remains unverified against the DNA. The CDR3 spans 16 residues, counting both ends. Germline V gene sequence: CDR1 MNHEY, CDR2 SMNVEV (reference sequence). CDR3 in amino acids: CASSTSGLAGSDTQYF.

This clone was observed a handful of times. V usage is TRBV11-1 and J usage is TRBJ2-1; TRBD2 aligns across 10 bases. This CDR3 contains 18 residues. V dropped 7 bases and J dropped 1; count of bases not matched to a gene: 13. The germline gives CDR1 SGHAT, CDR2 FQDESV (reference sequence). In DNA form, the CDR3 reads TGTGCCAGCACCTATTTAAAGTCAGCGGGAGGGTCCTACAATGAGCAGTTCTTC. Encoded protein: CASTYLKSAGGSYNEQFF.

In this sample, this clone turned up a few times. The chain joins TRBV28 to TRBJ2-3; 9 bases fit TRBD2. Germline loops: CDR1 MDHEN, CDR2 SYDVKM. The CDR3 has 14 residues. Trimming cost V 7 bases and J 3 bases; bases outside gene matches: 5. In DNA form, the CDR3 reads TGTGCCAGCACCGGGACTAGCCAAACAGATACGCAGTATTTT. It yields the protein CASTGTSQTDTQYF.

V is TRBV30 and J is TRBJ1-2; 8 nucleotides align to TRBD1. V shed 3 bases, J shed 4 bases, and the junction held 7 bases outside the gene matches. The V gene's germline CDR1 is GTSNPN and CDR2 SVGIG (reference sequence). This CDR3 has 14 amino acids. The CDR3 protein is CAWSDLDRGYGYTF. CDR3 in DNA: TGTGCCTGGAGCGATCTCGACAGGGGCTATGGCTACACCTTC.

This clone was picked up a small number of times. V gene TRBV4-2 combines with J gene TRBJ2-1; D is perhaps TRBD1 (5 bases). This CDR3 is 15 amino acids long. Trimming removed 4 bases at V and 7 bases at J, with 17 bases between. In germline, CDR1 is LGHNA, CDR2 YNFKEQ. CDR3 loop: CASSRPADSRNEQFF. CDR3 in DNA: TGTGCCAGCAGCCGACCGGCTGACAGTAGGAATGAGCAGTTCTTC.

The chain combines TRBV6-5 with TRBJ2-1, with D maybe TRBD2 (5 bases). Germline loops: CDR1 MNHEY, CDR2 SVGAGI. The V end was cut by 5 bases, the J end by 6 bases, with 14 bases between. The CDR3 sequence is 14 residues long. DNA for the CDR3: TGTGCCAGCAGTGGCCGAACGGGGTCCAATGAGCAGTTCTTC. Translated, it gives CASSGRTGSNEQFF.

The CDR3 protein is CASSITDRGHDQPQHF. CDR3 sequence (DNA): TGTGCCAGTAGTATTACCGACAGGGGGCACGATCAGCCCCAGCATTTT. V usage is TRBV19 and J usage is TRBJ1-5; 10 nucleotides line up with TRBD1. This CDR3 contains 16 residues. V lost 3 bases to trimming and J lost 5 bases; unmatched junction nucleotides: 7. Germline CDR1 LNHDA, CDR2 SQIVND (reference sequence).

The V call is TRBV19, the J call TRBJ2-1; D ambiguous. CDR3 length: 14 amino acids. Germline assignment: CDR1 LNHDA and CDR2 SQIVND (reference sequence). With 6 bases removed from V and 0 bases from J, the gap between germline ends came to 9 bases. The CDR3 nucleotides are TGTGCCAGTAGCCGGAGTACCTCCTACAATGAGCAGTTCTTC. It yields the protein CASSRSTSYNEQFF.

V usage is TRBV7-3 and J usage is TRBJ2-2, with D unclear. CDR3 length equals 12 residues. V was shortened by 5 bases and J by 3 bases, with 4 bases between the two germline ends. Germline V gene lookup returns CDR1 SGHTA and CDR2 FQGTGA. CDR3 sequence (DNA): TGTGCCAGCAGCCCGTACACCGGGGAGCTGTTTTTT. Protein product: CASSPYTGELFF.

DNA of the CDR3: TGTGCCAGCAGCACCCTAGGGGTGAACACTGAAGCTTTCTTT. Its translation: CASSTLGVNTEAFF. V and J are TRBV5-5 and TRBJ1-1, with D perhaps TRBD1 (5 bases). Trimming took off 4 bases at V and 0 bases at J, with 10 bases between the two ends. There are 14 residues in the CDR3. Germline V lookup: CDR1 SGHKS, CDR2 YYEKEE (reference sequence).

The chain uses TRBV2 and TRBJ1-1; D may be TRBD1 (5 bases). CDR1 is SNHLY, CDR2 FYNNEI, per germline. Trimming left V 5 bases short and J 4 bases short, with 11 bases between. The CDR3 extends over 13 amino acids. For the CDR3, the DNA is TGTGCCAGCAGTCAGGGTACGGGCACTGAAGCTTTCTTT. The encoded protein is CASSQGTGTEAFF.

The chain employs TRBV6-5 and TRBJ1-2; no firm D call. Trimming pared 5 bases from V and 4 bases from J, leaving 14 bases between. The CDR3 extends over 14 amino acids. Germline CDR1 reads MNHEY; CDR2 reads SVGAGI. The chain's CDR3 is CASSEEARSYGYTF. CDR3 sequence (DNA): TGTGCCAGCAGTGAAGAGGCTCGGAGCTATGGCTACACCTTC.

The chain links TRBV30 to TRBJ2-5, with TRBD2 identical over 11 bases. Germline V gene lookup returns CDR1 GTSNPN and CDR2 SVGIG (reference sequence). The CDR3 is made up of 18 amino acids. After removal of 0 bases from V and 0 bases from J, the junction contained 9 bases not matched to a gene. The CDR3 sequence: CAWSVSLAGGGYQETQYF. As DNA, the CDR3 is TGTGCCTGGAGTGTAAGCCTAGCGGGGGGCGGGTACCAAGAGACCCAGTACTTC. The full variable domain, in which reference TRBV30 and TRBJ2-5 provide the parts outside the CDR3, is SQTIHQWPATLVQPVGSPLSLECTVEGTSNPNLYWYRQAAGRGLQLLFYSVGIGQISSEVPQNLSASRPQDRQFILSSKKLLLSDSGFYLCAWSVSLAGGGYQETQYFGPGTRLLVL.

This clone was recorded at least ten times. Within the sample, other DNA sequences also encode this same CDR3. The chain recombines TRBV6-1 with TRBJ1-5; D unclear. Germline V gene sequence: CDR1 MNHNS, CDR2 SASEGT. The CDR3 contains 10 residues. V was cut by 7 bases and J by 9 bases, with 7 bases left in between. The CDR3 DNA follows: TGTGCCAGCAACAGTCGGCCCCAGCATTTT. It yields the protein CASNSRPQHF.

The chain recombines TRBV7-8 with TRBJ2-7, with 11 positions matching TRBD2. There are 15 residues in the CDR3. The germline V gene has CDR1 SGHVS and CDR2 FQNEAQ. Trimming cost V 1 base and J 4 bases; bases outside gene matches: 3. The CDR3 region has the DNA TGTGCCAGCAGCTTAGGACTAGCGGGACAGTACGAGCAGTACTTC. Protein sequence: CASSLGLAGQYEQYF.

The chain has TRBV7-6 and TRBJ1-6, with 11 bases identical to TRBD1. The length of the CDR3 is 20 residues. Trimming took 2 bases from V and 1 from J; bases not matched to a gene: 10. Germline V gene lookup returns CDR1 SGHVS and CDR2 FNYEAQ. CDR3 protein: CASSLRSGQGASSYNSPLHF. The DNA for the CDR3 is TGTGCCAGCAGCTTAAGGTCTGGACAGGGGGCGTCATCCTATAATTCACCCCTCCACTTT.